This T cell receptor beta chain was profiled in a study of blood T cell repertoires in COVID-19. Original analysis: The authors estimated nucleated cell counts from reference gene primer amplification. Sequencing used immunoSEQ multiplex PCR; TCRdb keeps in-frame clones, though not all of them. For V, J and clone size, that table is used; D and trimming come from the DNA. The sample includes more than 95,000 clones, 65% to 90% of them seen just once. Germline lookup yields CDR1 KGHSH and CDR2 LQKENI. The CDR3 loop spans 14 amino acids. V was shortened by 0 bases and J by 4 bases, with 7 bases between the two germline ends.

The chain couples TRBV18 to TRBJ2-1; weak D call: TRBD1 (6 bases). This clonotype originated in a man older than 75 with active or convalescent COVID-19. Sequenced input: peripheral blood. In DNA, the CDR3 is TGTGCCAGCTCACCACCAACAGGGTACAATGAGCAGTTCTTC. As protein: CASSPPTGYNEQFF.